Listed here are 7 T cell receptor beta chains from one sample, sequenced in a study of monozygotic twins with inflammatory bowel disease. For each CDR3 protein, TCRdb gives one entry from its re-call of the 5' RACE reads, without DNA. This sample's clone table lists 420,000 or so distinct CDR3 sequences. Sequenced material: blood. The receptors shown here come from a human donor with ulcerative colitis or Crohn's disease, or a healthy co-twin of an affected twin (not recorded which).

The V call is TRBV20-1, the J call TRBJ1-1. This CDR3 spans 13 amino acids. Germline V CDR1 and CDR2: DFQATT, SNEGSKA (reference sequence). The CDR3 protein is CSAEDRLNTEAFF.

V usage is TRBV5-1 and J usage is TRBJ2-2; as DNA is missing, the TRBD1 call by TCRdb cannot be tested. CDR1 and CDR2 from the germline V gene are SGHRS and YFSETQ. This CDR3 has 14 amino acids. Here the CDR3 reads CASSLGQQPQELFF.

The chain is built from TRBV20-1 and TRBJ1-1; absent DNA, TCRdb's TRBD1 call cannot be checked. Germline CDR1 is DFQATT and CDR2 is SNEGSKA (reference sequence). There are 13 residues in the CDR3. The CDR3 reads CSATLPGSAEAFF.

The J gene is TRBJ2-7, the V gene TRBV6-2 or TRBV6-3; with no DNA, the TCRdb D assignment of TRBD2 cannot be verified. The germline V gene has CDR1 MNHEY and CDR2 SVGEGT. The CDR3 consists of 14 residues. CDR3 in amino acids: CASSPGVAEYEQYF.

The chain combines TRBV7-3 with TRBJ2-3. The germline V gene has CDR1 SGHTA and CDR2 FQGTGA. CDR3 length: 14 amino acids. The CDR3 loop is CASSLRALTDTQYF.

The V and J genes are TRBV29-1 and TRBJ1-2. The CDR3 is made up of 11 amino acids. Germline lookup yields CDR1 SQVTM and CDR2 ANQGSEA. The CDR3 is CSVGFGDGYTF.

This chain uses TRBV25-1 with TRBJ1-4; the TCRdb call, TRBD1, lacks DNA for checking. Germline V gives CDR1 MGHDK, CDR2 SYGVNS. The CDR3 totals 15 residues. CDR3 residues: CASSFGTGSNEKLFF.